Below are 25 T cell receptor beta chains sequenced from a single sample in a study of OX40 agonist ivuxolimab in advanced cancers. Measured with immunoSEQ multiplex PCR; TCRdb has only the in-frame clones, and not every one. The sample consists of tens of thousands of clones, around 87% of them appearing once. The sample consisted of CD4+ or CD8+ T cells sorted from blood, taken in a trial of the OX40 agonist ivuxolimab. Receptor source: an adult with an advanced solid tumor such as melanoma, head and neck, liver or kidney cancer.

The V and J genes are TRBV10-3 and TRBJ2-7, with D tentatively TRBD1 or TRBD2 (5 bases each). This CDR3 has 16 amino acids. The V end lost 4 bases, the J end lost 0 bases, and 16 bases lay between the germline ends. Germline V gene lookup returns CDR1 ENHRY and CDR2 SYGVKD. In DNA, the CDR3 is TGTGCCATCAGTGGGAACGTGAGGGGAAGCTCCTACGAGCAGTACTTC. It encodes CAISGNVRGSSYEQYF.

This clone has only a few counts. This chain links TRBV5-1 with TRBJ1-5; D not certain. This CDR3 has 14 residues. Germline lookup yields CDR1 SGHRS and CDR2 YFSETQ. Trimming cost V 0 bases and J 5 bases, with 9 bases left between them. DNA for the CDR3: TGCGCCAGCAGCTTGGGCCAGGTAGATCAGCCCCAGCATTTT. It is translated as CASSLGQVDQPQHF.

The chain carries TRBV5-1 and TRBJ2-5; D is perhaps TRBD2 (5 bases). CDR1 is SGHRS, CDR2 YFSETQ, per germline. V was cut by 4 bases and J by 5 bases, with 18 bases left in between. This CDR3 has 15 amino acids. The CDR3 here is CASSNTGNLGETQYF. CDR3 coding DNA: TGCGCCAGCAGCAACACCGGGAACCTGGGCGAGACCCAGTACTTC.

The chain carries TRBV27 and TRBJ1-3, with 8 bases matching TRBD1. The ends lost 6 bases at V and 0 bases at J; junction bases unmatched: 7. The CDR3 sequence is 16 residues long. CDR1 and CDR2 from the germline V gene are MNHEY and SMNVEV (reference sequence). This chain's CDR3 is CASSQGQGFSGNTIYF. CDR3 in DNA: TGTGCCAGCAGCCAAGGACAGGGCTTCTCTGGAAACACCATATATTTT.

V usage is TRBV18 and J usage is TRBJ2-6; possible D gene TRBD2, 5 bases. The CDR3 contains 15 residues. With 4 bases removed from V and 4 bases from J, the gap between germline ends came to 11 bases. Per the germline V gene, CDR1 is KGHSH and CDR2 is LQKENI. In DNA form, the CDR3 reads TGTGCCAGCTCACACCAGGACTTAGGGGCCAACGTCCTGACTTTC. As protein: CASSHQDLGANVLTF.

The chain carries TRBV29-1 and TRBJ2-7; D possibly corresponds to TRBD2 (6 bases). The CDR3 extends over 13 amino acids. The germline V and J ends were trimmed by 4 bases and 0 bases, with 10 bases remaining between them. Per germline, CDR1 SQVTM and CDR2 ANQGSEA. The CDR3 region has the DNA TGCAGCGTTGCGGACGGGAGCTCCTACGAGCAGTACTTC. Protein sequence: CSVADGSSYEQYF.

DNA of the CDR3: TGTGCCAGCAGAGCCCCGGGACTAGAGGAGACCGGGGAGCTGTTTTTT. Amino acids: CASRAPGLEETGELFF. This sequence joins TRBV9 and TRBJ2-2, with 8 bases identical to TRBD2. Germline V lookup: CDR1 SGDLS, CDR2 YYNGEE. The CDR3 is made up of 16 amino acids. V trimming: 5 bases; J trimming: 5 bases; junction bases outside the gene matches: 11.

V and J are TRBV9 and TRBJ2-5; 9 bases map to TRBD2. The CDR3 runs 14 residues. V shed 3 bases and J 4 bases; nucleotides not matched to a gene: 4. The germline gives CDR1 SGDLS, CDR2 YYNGEE. This chain's CDR3 is CASSARLAVETQYF. The CDR3 DNA is TGTGCCAGCAGCGCCAGACTAGCGGTAGAGACCCAGTACTTC. The whole variable domain, filled in from reference TRBV9 and TRBJ2-5, reads DSGVTQTPKHLITATGQRVTLRCSPRSGDLSVYWYQQSLDQGLQFLIQYYNGEERAKGNILERFSAQQFPDLHSELNLSSLELGDSALYFCASSARLAVETQYFGPGTRLLVL.

CDR3 protein: CASSLAGARTDTQYF. The CDR3, as DNA: TGTGCCAGCAGCTTAGCGGGAGCACGCACAGATACGCAGTATTTT. The chain uses TRBV7-2 and TRBJ2-3, with D possibly TRBD2 on 5 matching bases. The CDR3 covers 15 residues. V shed 0 bases and J shed 1 base, with 8 bases lying between them. Germline CDR1 reads SGHTA; CDR2 reads FQGNSA. Combining the CDR3 with reference TRBV7-2 and TRBJ2-3 gives the whole variable domain GAGVSQSPSNKVTEKGKDVELRCDPISGHTALYWYRQSLGQGLEFLIYFQGNSAPDKSGLPSDRFSAERTGGSVSTLTIQRTQQEDSAVYLCASSLAGARTDTQYFGPGTRLTVL.

This chain connects TRBV5-1 to TRBJ1-6, with D hard to call. V was trimmed by 4 bases and J by 5 bases, leaving 7 bases between them. The CDR3 covers 13 residues. Germline V CDR1 and CDR2: SGHRS, YFSETQ. DNA of the CDR3: TGCGCCAGCAGCGATACGAATAATTCACCCCTCCACTTT. This codes for CASSDTNNSPLHF.

This clone came up once. The J gene is TRBJ1-5, the V gene TRBV2; 8 nucleotides line up with TRBD1. The CDR3 covers 15 residues. With V trimmed by 7 bases and J by 3 bases, 8 bases remained unmatched. In germline, CDR1 is SNHLY, CDR2 FYNNEI. CDR3 sequence: CASIPRGQANQPQHF. CDR3 bases: TGTGCCAGCATCCCAAGGGGACAGGCCAATCAGCCCCAGCATTTT.

There are many counts of this clone. The chain has TRBV19 and TRBJ1-5; TRBD1 aligns across 7 bases. After removal of 7 bases from V and 3 bases from J, the junction contained 9 bases not matched to a gene. The germline V gene encodes CDR1 LNHDA and CDR2 SQIVND (reference sequence). CDR3 length equals 15 residues. The CDR3 sequence is CASKLRQGDNQPQHF. The DNA for the CDR3 is TGTGCCAGTAAGTTGAGACAGGGAGACAATCAGCCCCAGCATTTT. The complete variable domain, with remaining parts taken from reference TRBV19 and TRBJ1-5, reads DGGITQSPKYLFRKEGQNVTLSCEQNLNHDAMYWYRQDPGQGLRLIYYSQIVNDFQKGDIAEGYSVSREKKESFPLTVTSAQKNPTAFYLCASKLRQGDNQPQHFGDGTRLSIL.

The rearrangement joins TRBV11-2 to TRBJ1-2; D remains unclear. The V gene's germline CDR1 is SGHAT and CDR2 FQNNGV. CDR3 length: 13 residues. With 5 bases removed from V and 4 bases from J, the gap between germline ends came to 11 bases. As DNA, the CDR3 is TGTGCCAGCAGCGGTCCGAACGGCTATGGCTACACCTTC. Encoded protein: CASSGPNGYGYTF.

DNA of the CDR3: TGCGCCAGCAGCCCTCGGACAGACAAAAACATTCAGTACTTC. This sequence encodes CASSPRTDKNIQYF. This chain links TRBV5-1 with TRBJ2-4; possibly TRBD1 for D (6 bases). With 4 bases removed from V and 3 bases from J, the gap between germline ends came to 11 bases. The CDR3 is 14 amino acids. Germline-derived CDR1 and CDR2 are SGHRS and YFSETQ.

This chain uses TRBV19 with TRBJ2-7; a weak D match, TRBD1 (5 bases). Germline values: CDR1 LNHDA, CDR2 SQIVND (reference sequence). This CDR3 is built from 14 residues. V lost 3 bases, J lost 2 bases, and 11 bases lay in between. The CDR3 reads CASSIAGSPYEQYF. The DNA for the CDR3 is TGTGCCAGTAGTATTGCAGGGTCACCCTACGAGCAGTACTTC. The whole variable domain, remainder taken from reference TRBV19 and TRBJ2-7, is DGGITQSPKYLFRKEGQNVTLSCEQNLNHDAMYWYRQDPGQGLRLIYYSQIVNDFQKGDIAEGYSVSREKKESFPLTVTSAQKNPTAFYLCASSIAGSPYEQYFGPGTRLTVT.

The V gene is TRBV29-1, the J gene TRBJ2-4, with D perhaps TRBD2 (5 bases). The CDR3 has 12 amino acids. The germline gives CDR1 SQVTM, CDR2 ANQGSEA. Trimming pared 6 bases from V and 0 bases from J, leaving 6 bases between. The CDR3 sequence is CSVGKAKNIQYF. Here the CDR3 DNA reads TGCAGCGTCGGGAAAGCCAAAAACATTCAGTACTTC.

This clone was seen more than once but under ten times. This sequence joins TRBV28 and TRBJ2-3; no definite D call. There are 15 residues in the CDR3. The V end lost 3 bases, the J end lost 2 bases, and 12 bases lay between the germline ends. Germline CDR1 is MDHEN and CDR2 is SYDVKM. The CDR3 reads CASSLPSQLTDTQYF. For the CDR3, the DNA is TGTGCCAGCAGTTTGCCCAGCCAACTCACAGATACGCAGTATTTT.

The chain joins TRBV5-1 to TRBJ1-2, with TRBD1 as a possible D gene (5 bases). The CDR3 has 15 amino acids. Germline assignment: CDR1 SGHRS and CDR2 YFSETQ. Trimming cost V 1 base and J 3 bases, with 13 bases left between them. CDR3 protein: CASSLIGRGDYGYTF. The CDR3 DNA follows: TGCGCCAGCAGCTTGATTGGGAGGGGAGACTATGGCTACACCTTC.

The rearrangement joins TRBV6-6 to TRBJ1-2; D remains ambiguous. CDR3 length equals 13 residues. Trimming left V 6 bases short and J 1 base short, with 9 bases between. Germline assignment: CDR1 MNHNY and CDR2 SVGAGI (reference sequence). The CDR3: CASSHRINYGYTF. CDR3 in DNA: TGTGCCAGCAGCCACCGAATTAACTATGGCTACACCTTC.

The rearrangement uses TRBV28 and TRBJ1-2; 7 positions agree with TRBD1. The V and J ends lost 7 bases and 3 bases, in that order; junction bases with no gene match: 8. This CDR3 contains 14 residues. From germline, CDR1 is MDHEN and CDR2 SYDVKM. In nucleotides, the CDR3 is TGTGCCAGCACCCTAGGGGGCGCGGACTATGGCTACACCTTC. This sequence encodes CASTLGGADYGYTF.

This sequence joins TRBV9 and TRBJ2-5, with D perhaps matching TRBD2 (5 bases). The germline gives CDR1 SGDLS, CDR2 YYNGEE. Between the trimmed V and J ends, which lost 0 bases and 6 bases, there was a span of 12 bases. CDR3 length: 14 residues. CDR3 protein: CASSVGTGFQTQYF. CDR3 bases: TGTGCCAGCAGCGTAGGAACGGGATTCCAGACCCAGTACTTC. The full variable domain, in which reference TRBV9 and TRBJ2-5 provide the parts outside the CDR3, is DSGVTQTPKHLITATGQRVTLRCSPRSGDLSVYWYQQSLDQGLQFLIQYYNGEERAKGNILERFSAQQFPDLHSELNLSSLELGDSALYFCASSVGTGFQTQYFGPGTRLLVL.

The CDR3 reads CASSITSGSGELFF. DNA of the CDR3: TGCGCCAGCAGCATCACTAGCGGGAGCGGGGAGCTGTTTTTT. V gene TRBV5-1 combines with J gene TRBJ2-2, with 11 bases lining up with TRBD2. The germline V gene has CDR1 SGHRS and CDR2 YFSETQ. Trimming at V came to 4 bases and at J to 7 bases, leaving 3 bases not matched to a gene. The CDR3 sequence is 14 residues long.

The genes are TRBV11-2 and TRBJ1-3; 10 bases match TRBD1. This CDR3 spans 16 amino acids. V was clipped by 4 bases and J by 3 bases; unmatched bases: 6. Per germline, CDR1 SGHAT and CDR2 FQNNGV. The CDR3 bases are TGTGCCAGCAGCTCCCCGGACAGGGGGAGTGGAAACACCATATATTTT. Its protein product is CASSSPDRGSGNTIYF.

The CDR3 loop is CASSFAGTDTDTQYF. The CDR3, as DNA: TGTGCCAGCAGCTTCGCCGGGACGGACACAGATACGCAGTATTTT. The chain has TRBV13 and TRBJ2-3; the D gene could be TRBD1 or TRBD2 (5 bases each). CDR3 length equals 15 residues. In germline, CDR1 is PRHDT, CDR2 FYEKMQ (reference sequence). Trimming removed 3 bases from V and 2 bases from J, with 12 bases in between.

The rearrangement links TRBV10-3 to TRBJ2-3; D is possibly TRBD2 (6 bases). The CDR3 runs 15 residues. V lost 0 bases and J lost 1, with 8 bases in between. Germline assignment: CDR1 ENHRY and CDR2 SYGVKD. The CDR3 protein is CAISESGLRTDTQYF. CDR3 DNA sequence: TGTGCCATCAGTGAGTCAGGACTACGCACAGATACGCAGTATTTT.